This TCR beta chain was recovered during a study of cytomegalovirus exposure and HLA in healthy donors. Study overall: An earlier analysis found 100 million or so unique TCR beta sequences from 150 million to 200 million T cells.

In the PCR, 60 Vbeta and 13 Jbeta primers were used. TCRdb's table, derived via immunoSEQ multiplex PCR, lists solely in-frame clones and lacks some. The repertoire table contains 150,000 to 200,000 clones. V was trimmed by 9 bases and J by 5 bases, leaving 16 bases between them. The length of the CDR3 is 13 residues. Germline-derived CDR1 and CDR2 are MNHNS and SASEGT. Input material: PBMCs. This sequence was found in a woman aged 18 to 35 in good health and CMV-seropositive. The chain recombines TRBV6-1 with TRBJ1-1; D might be TRBD1 (6 bases). The CDR3 here is CASTTGIETEAFF. CDR3 nucleotides: TGTGCCAGTACTACAGGGATCGAGACTGAAGCTTTCTTT.